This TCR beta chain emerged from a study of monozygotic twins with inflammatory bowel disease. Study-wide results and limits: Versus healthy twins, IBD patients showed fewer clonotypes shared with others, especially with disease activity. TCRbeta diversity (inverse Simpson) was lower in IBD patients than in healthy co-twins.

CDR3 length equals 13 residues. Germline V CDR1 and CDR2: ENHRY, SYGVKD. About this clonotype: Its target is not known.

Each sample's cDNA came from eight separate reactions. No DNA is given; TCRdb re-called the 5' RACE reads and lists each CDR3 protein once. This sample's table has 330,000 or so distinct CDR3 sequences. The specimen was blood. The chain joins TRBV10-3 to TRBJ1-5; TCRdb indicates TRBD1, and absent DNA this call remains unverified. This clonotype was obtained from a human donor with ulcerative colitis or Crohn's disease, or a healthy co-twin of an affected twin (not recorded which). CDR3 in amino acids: CAILAGEGQPQHF.